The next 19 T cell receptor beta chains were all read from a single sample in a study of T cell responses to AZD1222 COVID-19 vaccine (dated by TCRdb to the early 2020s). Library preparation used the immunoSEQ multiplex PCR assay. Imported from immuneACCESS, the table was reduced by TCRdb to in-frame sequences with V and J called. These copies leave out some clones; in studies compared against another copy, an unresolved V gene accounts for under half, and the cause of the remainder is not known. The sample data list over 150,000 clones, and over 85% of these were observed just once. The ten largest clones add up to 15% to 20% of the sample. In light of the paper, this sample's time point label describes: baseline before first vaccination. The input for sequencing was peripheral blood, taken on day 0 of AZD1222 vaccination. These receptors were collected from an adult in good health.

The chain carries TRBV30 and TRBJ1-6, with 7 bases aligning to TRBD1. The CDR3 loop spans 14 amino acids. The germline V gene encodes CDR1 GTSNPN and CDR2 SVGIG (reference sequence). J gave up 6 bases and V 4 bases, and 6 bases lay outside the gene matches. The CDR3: CAWKDTGVNSPLHF. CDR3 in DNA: TGTGCCTGGAAAGATACAGGGGTTAATTCACCCCTCCACTTT. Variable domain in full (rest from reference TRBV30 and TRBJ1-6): SQTIHQWPATLVQPVGSPLSLECTVEGTSNPNLYWYRQAAGRGLQLLFYSVGIGQISSEVPQNLSASRPQDRQFILSSKKLLLSDSGFYLCAWKDTGVNSPLHFGNGTRLTVT.

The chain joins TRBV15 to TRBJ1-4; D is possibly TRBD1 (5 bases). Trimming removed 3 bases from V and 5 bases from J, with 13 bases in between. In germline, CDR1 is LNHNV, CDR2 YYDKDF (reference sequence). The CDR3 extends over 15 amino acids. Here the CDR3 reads CATSSPGRKNEKLFF. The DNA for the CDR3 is TGTGCCACCAGCAGCCCGGGACGTAAGAATGAAAAACTGTTTTTT.

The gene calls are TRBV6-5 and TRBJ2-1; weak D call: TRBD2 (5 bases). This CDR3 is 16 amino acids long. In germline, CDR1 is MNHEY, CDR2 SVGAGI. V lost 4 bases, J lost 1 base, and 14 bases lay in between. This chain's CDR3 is CASSFREFGSYNEQFF. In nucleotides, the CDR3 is TGTGCCAGCAGTTTTAGGGAGTTCGGGTCCTACAATGAGCAGTTCTTC.

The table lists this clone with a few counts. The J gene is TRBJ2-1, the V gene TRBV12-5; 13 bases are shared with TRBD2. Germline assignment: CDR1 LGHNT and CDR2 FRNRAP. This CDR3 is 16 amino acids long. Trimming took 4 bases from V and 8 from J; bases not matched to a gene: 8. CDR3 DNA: TGTGCTAGTGGTTCCTCCGGGACTAGCGGGATCCATGAGCAGTTCTTC. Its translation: CASGSSGTSGIHEQFF.

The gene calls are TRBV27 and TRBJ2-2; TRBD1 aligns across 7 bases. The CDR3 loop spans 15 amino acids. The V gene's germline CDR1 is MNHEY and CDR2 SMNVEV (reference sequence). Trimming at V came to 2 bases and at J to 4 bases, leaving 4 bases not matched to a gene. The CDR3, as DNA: TGTGCCAGCAGTTTAAGGGGGCTCGTCACCGGGGAGCTGTTTTTT. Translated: CASSLRGLVTGELFF.

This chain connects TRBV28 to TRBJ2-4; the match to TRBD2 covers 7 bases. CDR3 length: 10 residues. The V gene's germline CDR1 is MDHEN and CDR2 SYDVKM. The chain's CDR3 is CVLLAIIQYF. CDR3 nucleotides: TGTGTCCTACTAGCGATCATTCAGTACTTC.

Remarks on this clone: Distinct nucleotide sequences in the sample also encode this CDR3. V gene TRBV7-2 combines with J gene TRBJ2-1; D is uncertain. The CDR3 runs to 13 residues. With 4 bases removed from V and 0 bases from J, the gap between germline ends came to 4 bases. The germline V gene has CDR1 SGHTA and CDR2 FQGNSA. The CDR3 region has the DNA TGTGCCAGCAGCTCCAGCTCCTACAATGAGCAGTTCTTC. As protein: CASSSSSYNEQFF.

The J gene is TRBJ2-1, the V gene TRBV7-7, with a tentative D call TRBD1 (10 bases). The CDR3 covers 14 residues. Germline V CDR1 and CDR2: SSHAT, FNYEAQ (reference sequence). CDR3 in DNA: TGTGCTAGCGCGGGGGGGACAGGGGTGGATGAGCAGTTCTTC. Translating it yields CASAGGTGVDEQFF. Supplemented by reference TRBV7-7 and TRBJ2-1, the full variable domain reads GAGVSQSPRYKVTKRGQDVTLRCDPISSHATLYWYQQALGQGPEFLTYFNYEAQPDKSGLPSDRFSAERPEGSISTLTIQRTEQRDSAMYRCASAGGTGVDEQFFGPGTRLTVL.

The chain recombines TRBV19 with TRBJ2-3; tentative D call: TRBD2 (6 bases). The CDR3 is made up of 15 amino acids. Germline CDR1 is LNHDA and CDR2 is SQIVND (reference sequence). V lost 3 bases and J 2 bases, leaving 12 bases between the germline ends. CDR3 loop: CASSISAGLTDTQYF. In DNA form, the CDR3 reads TGTGCCAGTAGTATCTCAGCGGGCCTCACAGATACGCAGTATTTT.

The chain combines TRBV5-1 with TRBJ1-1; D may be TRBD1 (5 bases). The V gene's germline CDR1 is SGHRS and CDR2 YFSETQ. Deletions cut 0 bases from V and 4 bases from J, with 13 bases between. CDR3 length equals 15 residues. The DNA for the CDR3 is TGCGCCAGCAGCTTGGAAGGGGCGGGTATCACTGAAGCTTTCTTT. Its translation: CASSLEGAGITEAFF. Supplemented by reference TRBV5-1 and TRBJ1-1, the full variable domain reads KAGVTQTPRYLIKTRGQQVTLSCSPISGHRSVSWYQQTPGQGLQFLFEYFSETQRNKGNFPGRFSGRQFSNSRSEMNVSTLELGDSALYLCASSLEGAGITEAFFGQGTRLTVV.

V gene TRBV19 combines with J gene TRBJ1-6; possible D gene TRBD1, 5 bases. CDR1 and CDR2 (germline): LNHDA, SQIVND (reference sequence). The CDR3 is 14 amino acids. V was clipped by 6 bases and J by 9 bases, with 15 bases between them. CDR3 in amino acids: CASSRDLSGSPLHF. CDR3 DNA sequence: TGTGCCAGTAGCCGGGACCTTTCCGGTTCACCCCTCCACTTT. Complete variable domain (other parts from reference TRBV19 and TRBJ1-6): DGGITQSPKYLFRKEGQNVTLSCEQNLNHDAMYWYRQDPGQGLRLIYYSQIVNDFQKGDIAEGYSVSREKKESFPLTVTSAQKNPTAFYLCASSRDLSGSPLHFGNGTRLTVT.

CDR3 sequence: CATSDALGSYNEQFF. DNA of the CDR3: TGTGCCACCAGTGACGCGCTTGGGTCCTACAATGAGCAGTTCTTC. The chain carries TRBV24-1 and TRBJ2-1; no reliable D call. CDR3 length: 15 residues. Germline lookup yields CDR1 KGHDR and CDR2 SFDVKD. The V end lost 4 bases, the J end lost 1 base, and 10 bases lay between the germline ends.

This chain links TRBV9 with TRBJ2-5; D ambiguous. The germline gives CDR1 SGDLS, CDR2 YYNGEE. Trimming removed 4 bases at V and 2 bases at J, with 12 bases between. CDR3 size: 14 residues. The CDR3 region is CASSPGSRQETQYF. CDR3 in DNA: TGTGCCAGCAGCCCTGGCAGTCGACAAGAGACCCAGTACTTC.

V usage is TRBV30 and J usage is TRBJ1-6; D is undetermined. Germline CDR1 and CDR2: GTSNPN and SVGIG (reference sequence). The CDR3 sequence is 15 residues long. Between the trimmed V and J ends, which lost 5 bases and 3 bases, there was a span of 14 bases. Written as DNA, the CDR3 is TGTGCCTGGCCGCTTTTAACAGACTATAATTCACCCCTCCACTTT. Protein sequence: CAWPLLTDYNSPLHF.

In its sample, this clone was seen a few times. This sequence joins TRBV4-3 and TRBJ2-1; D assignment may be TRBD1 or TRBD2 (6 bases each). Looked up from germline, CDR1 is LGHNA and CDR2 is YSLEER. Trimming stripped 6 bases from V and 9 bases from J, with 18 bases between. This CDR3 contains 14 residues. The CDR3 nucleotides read TGCGCCAGCAGTCCCACCGGGAGAGGGGGTGAGCAGTTCTTC. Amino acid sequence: CASSPTGRGGEQFF.

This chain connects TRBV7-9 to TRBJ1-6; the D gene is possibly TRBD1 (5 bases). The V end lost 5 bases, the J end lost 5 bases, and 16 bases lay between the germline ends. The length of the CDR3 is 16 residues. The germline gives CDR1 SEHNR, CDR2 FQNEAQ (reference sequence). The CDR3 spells CASSPTVGGDNSPLHF. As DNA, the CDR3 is TGTGCCAGCAGCCCGACAGTGGGGGGGGATAATTCACCCCTCCACTTT.

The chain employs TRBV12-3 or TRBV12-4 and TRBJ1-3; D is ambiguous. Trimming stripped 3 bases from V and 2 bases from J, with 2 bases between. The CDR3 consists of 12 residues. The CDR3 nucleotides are TGTGCCAGCAGTTTTGCTGGAAACACCATATATTTT. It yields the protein CASSFAGNTIYF.

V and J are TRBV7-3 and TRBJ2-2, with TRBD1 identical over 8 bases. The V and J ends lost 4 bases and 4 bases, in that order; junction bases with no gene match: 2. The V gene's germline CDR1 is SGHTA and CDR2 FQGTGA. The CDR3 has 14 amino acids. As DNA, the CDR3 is TGTGCCAGCAGCTCGACAGGGGCCACCGGGGAGCTGTTTTTT. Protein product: CASSSTGATGELFF.

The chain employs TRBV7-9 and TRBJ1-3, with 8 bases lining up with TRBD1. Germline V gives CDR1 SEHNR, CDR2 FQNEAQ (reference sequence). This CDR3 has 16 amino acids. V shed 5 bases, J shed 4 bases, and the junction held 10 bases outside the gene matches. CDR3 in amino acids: CASSKGQGAGGNTIYF. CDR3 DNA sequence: TGTGCCAGCAGCAAAGGACAGGGAGCCGGCGGAAACACCATATATTTT.